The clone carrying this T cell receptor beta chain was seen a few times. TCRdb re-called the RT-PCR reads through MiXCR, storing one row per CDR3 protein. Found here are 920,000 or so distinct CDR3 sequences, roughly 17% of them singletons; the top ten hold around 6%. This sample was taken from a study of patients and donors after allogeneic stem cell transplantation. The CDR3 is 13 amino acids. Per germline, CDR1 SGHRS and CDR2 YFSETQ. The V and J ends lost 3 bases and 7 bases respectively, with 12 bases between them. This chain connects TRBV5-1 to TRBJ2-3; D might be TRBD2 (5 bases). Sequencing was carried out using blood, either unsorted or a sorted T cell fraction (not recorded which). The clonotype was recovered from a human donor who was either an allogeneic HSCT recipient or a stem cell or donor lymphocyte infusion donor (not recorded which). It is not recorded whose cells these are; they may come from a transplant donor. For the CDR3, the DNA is TGCGCCAGCAGCTCGGACGGAGGAAATACGCAGTATTTT. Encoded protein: CASSSDGGNTQYF.